This TCR beta chain originates from a study of blood T cell repertoires in COVID-19. Whole-study context: Spain, Italy and the United States supplied samples that represented acute and convalescent COVID-19. PBMCs, B-cell-depleted T cells, or T cells were the source of the cDNA or gDNA that made up the material.

CDR1 and CDR2 (germline): KGHDR, SFDVKD. The CDR3 totals 12 residues. The ends were cut back, 0 bases at V and 9 bases at J, with 5 bases in the middle. Authors' methods: Using reference gene primer amplification, nucleated cell counts were estimated. Using immunoSEQ multiplex PCR, the repertoire was profiled, and TCRdb retains in-frame clones only, with some absent. The D gene and trimming were derived from the DNA, and the V and J assignments and clone size from that table. The sample has around 49,000 clones; roughly 90% are singletons. This clonotype originated in a human donor in a cohort sampled during active COVID-19. The sample was peripheral blood. The chain employs TRBV24-1 and TRBJ1-5; weak D call: TRBD1 (5 bases). The chain's CDR3 is CATSDLTGPQHF. The CDR3 region has the DNA TGTGCCACCAGTGATTTGACAGGGCCCCAGCATTTT.